Listed below are T cell receptor beta chains from one sample, sequenced in a study of cytomegalovirus exposure and HLA in healthy donors. Profiling relied on immunoSEQ multiplex PCR, and the TCRdb table lists in-frame clones only, not all of them. The sample shows hundreds of thousands of clones, just under 70% of them seen only once. The sample taken for sequencing was PBMCs. All receptors come from a man in his forties in good health and CMV-seropositive. Both conserved end residues are part of each CDR3. Each record gives: J gene, clone size, V gene, D gene, CDR3 protein, CDR3 DNA. The D gene is left open where the match is weak. Only part of the rows carry a size: once, few, many, or a class if the clone is expanded.

>TRBJ1-6|-|TRBV6-1|-
CASSEDTIYNSPLHF
TGTGCCAGCAGTGAAGACACCATCTATAATTCACCCCTCCACTTT
>TRBJ1-2|-|TRBV19|TRBD1
CASSIRRWGQGGYTF
TGTGCCAGTAGTATCCGCCGGTGGGGACAGGGTGGCTACACCTTC
>TRBJ1-2|-|TRBV7-9|-
CASSLSTDYGYTF
TGTGCCAGCAGCTTAAGTACGGACTATGGCTACACCTTC
>TRBJ2-7|-|TRBV4-1|-
CASSQDPGLEQYF
TGCGCCAGCAGCCAAGATCCAGGGCTGGAGCAGTACTTC
>TRBJ1-6|medium-sized|TRBV5-4|-
CASSPLGGVGNSPLHF
TGTGCCAGCAGTCCTCTGGGGGGGGTGGGGAATTCACCCCTCCACTTT
>TRBJ2-6|-|TRBV7-9|TRBD2
CASSWGGSGANVLTF
TGTGCCAGCAGCTGGGGGGGATCTGGGGCCAACGTCCTGACTTTC
>TRBJ2-1|-|TRBV19|TRBD2
CASSTLNGGLNEQFF
TGTGCCAGTAGTACCCTCAACGGGGGGTTAAATGAGCAGTTCTTC
>TRBJ2-7|-|TRBV7-2|-
CASSWSKGSYEQYF
TGTGCCAGCAGCTGGTCAAAGGGGTCCTACGAGCAGTACTTC
>TRBJ1-2|few|TRBV5-1|-
CASSLEDSIYGYTF
TGCGCCAGCAGCTTGGAGGACAGCATCTATGGCTACACCTTC
>TRBJ2-5|-|TRBV7-8|-
CASSLGRQETQYF
TGTGCCAGCAGCTTAGGCAGACAAGAGACCCAGTACTTC
>TRBJ2-5|-|TRBV25-1|-
CASSEGLASGTQYF
TGTGCCAGCAGTGAGGGCCTAGCGAGTGGGACCCAGTACTTC
>TRBJ2-3|-|TRBV5-4|-
CASSPGLSPDTQYF
TGTGCCAGCAGCCCCGGTTTGAGCCCAGATACGCAGTATTTT
>TRBJ2-7|-|TRBV29-1|-
CSDGGVRGHEQYF
TGCAGCGACGGGGGTGTAAGGGGCCACGAGCAGTACTTC
>TRBJ2-7|-|TRBV11-2|TRBD1
CASSLAGQGIYEQYF
TGTGCCAGCAGCTTAGCCGGACAGGGCATCTACGAGCAGTACTTC
>TRBJ1-1|-|TRBV9|-
CASSVEGRRNTEAFF
TGTGCCAGCAGCGTGGAGGGTAGGAGGAACACTGAAGCTTTCTTT
>TRBJ2-1|-|TRBV27|TRBD2
CASTPLAGVYNEQFF
TGTGCCAGCACTCCACTAGCGGGGGTATACAATGAGCAGTTCTTC
>TRBJ2-5|-|TRBV19|TRBD1
CASSVGQQETQYF
TGTGCCAGTAGTGTGGGACAGCAAGAGACCCAGTACTTC
>TRBJ2-2|-|TRBV10-3|-
CAISESGLPGELFF
TGTGCCATCAGTGAGTCAGGACTTCCCGGGGAGCTGTTTTTT
>TRBJ1-1|-|TRBV11-2|-
CASSSQGLITEAFF
TGTGCCAGCAGTTCACAGGGTCTGATCACTGAAGCTTTCTTT
>TRBJ2-3|-|TRBV11-2|-
CASSSLWGVMDTQYF
TGTGCCAGCAGCTCTCTTTGGGGGGTAATGGATACGCAGTATTTT
>TRBJ2-7|-|TRBV7-8|TRBD1
CASSLGTGSYEQYF
TGTGCCAGCAGCCTCGGGACAGGTTCCTACGAGCAGTACTTC
>TRBJ2-2|-|TRBV9|TRBD1
CASSARTGLNTGELFF
TGTGCCAGCAGCGCCCGGACAGGCCTGAATACCGGGGAGCTGTTTTTT
>TRBJ2-2|few|TRBV12-5|-
CASGLGGWVPGELFF
TGTGCTAGTGGTTTGGGAGGGTGGGTCCCCGGGGAGCTGTTTTTT
>TRBJ1-2|-|TRBV6-1|-
CASSEDWQGWGGYTF
TGTGCCAGCAGTGAAGATTGGCAGGGATGGGGCGGCTACACCTTC
>TRBJ2-7|few|TRBV2|TRBD2
CARGGGHEQYF
TGTGCCCGCGGGGGGGGCCACGAGCAGTACTTC
>TRBJ2-2|-|TRBV7-8|TRBD2
CASSSRDRGLAGGILGELFF
TGTGCCAGCAGCTCTAGGGACCGCGGACTAGCGGGGGGAATACTGGGGGAGCTGTTTTTT
>TRBJ1-1|-|TRBV11-3|TRBD1
CASSAGQGPGTEAFF
TGTGCCAGCAGCGCAGGACAGGGGCCCGGCACTGAAGCTTTCTTT
>TRBJ1-2|few|TRBV28|-
CASSLTQFNYGYTF
TGTGCCAGCAGCTTGACACAATTTAACTATGGCTACACCTTC
>TRBJ1-1|-|TRBV18|-
CASSPSDTEAFF
TGTGCCAGCTCACCATCGGACACTGAAGCTTTCTTT
>TRBJ1-6|-|TRBV2|TRBD1
CASSPGTGAISPLHF
TGTGCCAGCAGTCCCGGTACAGGGGCGATCTCACCCCTCCACTTT
>TRBJ1-1|-|TRBV10-3|-
CAIRQTNTEAFF
TGTGCCATCCGACAGACGAACACTGAAGCTTTCTTT
>TRBJ2-7|-|TRBV6-1|-
CASSEDDIPSYEQYF
TGTGCCAGCAGTGAAGACGACATTCCCTCCTACGAGCAGTACTTC
>TRBJ2-7|-|TRBV7-9|TRBD2
CASSLSSGVYEQYF
TGTGCCAGCAGCTTATCTAGCGGAGTTTACGAGCAATACTTC
>TRBJ2-3|-|TRBV11-2|TRBD2
CASTLTSGVGDTQYF
TGTGCCAGCACCCTGACTAGCGGGGTGGGGGATACGCAGTATTTT
>TRBJ1-3|-|TRBV5-5|-
CASSSLSPGYSGNTIYF
TGTGCCAGCAGCTCCCTTTCTCCGGGTTACTCTGGAAACACCATATATTTT
>TRBJ2-1|-|TRBV6-5|-
CASTNPGSHEQFF
TGTGCCAGCACTAACCCCGGGAGCCATGAGCAGTTCTTC
>TRBJ1-1|-|TRBV5-1|-
CASSLESGATEAFF
TGCGCCAGCAGCTTGGAATCAGGGGCCACTGAAGCTTTCTTT
>TRBJ2-7|-|TRBV27|TRBD2
CASSFSGGAHEQYF
TGTGCCAGCAGTTTTAGCGGGGGGGCACACGAGCAGTACTTC
>TRBJ2-1|-|TRBV6-5|TRBD1
CASSARQGAYEQFF
TGTGCCAGCAGTGCCAGACAGGGCGCGTATGAGCAGTTCTTC
>TRBJ2-7|-|TRBV11-2|TRBD1
CASRAPRGQVYEQYF
TGTGCCAGCAGAGCCCCCAGGGGGCAAGTGTACGAGCAGTACTTC
>TRBJ1-1|few|TRBV7-2|TRBD1
CASSNYRGTEAFF
TGTGCCAGCAGCAACTACAGGGGCACTGAAGCTTTCTTT
>TRBJ1-5|-|TRBV6-1|TRBD1
CASSIGGAGNQPQHF
TGTGCCAGCAGTATAGGGGGCGCGGGCAATCAGCCCCAGCATTTT
>TRBJ1-6|-|TRBV9|-
CASSVRGTANSPLHF
TGTGCCAGCAGCGTCAGGGGAACGGCTAATTCACCCCTCCACTTT
>TRBJ2-7|-|TRBV2|-
CASSQQDTYEQYF
TGTGCCAGCAGTCAGCAGGATACCTACGAGCAGTACTTC
>TRBJ1-2|-|TRBV4-1|-
CASSQDGGDYGYTF
TGCGCCAGCAGCCAAGATGGAGGAGACTATGGCTACACCTTC
>TRBJ2-3|-|TRBV15|-
CATSRDFLRLFTDTQYF
TGTGCCACCAGCAGAGATTTTTTGAGGTTGTTCACAGATACGCAGTATTTT
>TRBJ1-3|-|TRBV7-9|TRBD1
CASSPLGTASGNTRYF
TGTGCCAGCAGCCCCCTCGGGACAGCCTCTGGAAACACCAGATATTTT
>TRBJ2-7|-|TRBV28|TRBD2
CASSLLQRGGPNEQYF
TGTGCCAGCAGTTTATTACAGCGGGGGGGCCCGAACGAGCAGTACTTC
>TRBJ1-1|-|TRBV4-1|-
CASSPYPAGPVPEAFF
TGCGCCAGCAGCCCTTATCCCGCAGGGCCGGTCCCTGAAGCTTTCTTT
>TRBJ2-7|-|TRBV5-1|-
CASSSTGYYKQYF
TGCGCCAGCAGCTCGACAGGTTACTACAAGCAGTACTTC
>TRBJ2-7|-|TRBV10-1|-
CASSEAGSSTDEQYF
TGCGCCAGCAGTGAGGCCGGGTCCTCGACGGACGAGCAGTACTTC
>TRBJ1-3|-|TRBV5-1|-
CASSLVGSDSGNTIYF
TGCGCCAGCAGCTTGGTGGGGAGCGACTCTGGAAACACCATATATTTT
>TRBJ2-5|-|TRBV5-1|-
CASSLSSPGSETQYF
TGCGCCAGCAGCTTGAGTAGCCCGGGATCAGAGACCCAGTACTTC
>TRBJ1-1|-|TRBV7-2|-
CASSFWDGGLLAFF
TGTGCCAGCAGCTTCTGGGACGGGGGGCTATTAGCTTTCTTT
>TRBJ2-1|-|TRBV6-1|TRBD2
CASSEPRTSYGNEQFF
TGTGCCAGCAGTGAACCTCGGACTAGTTACGGGAATGAGCAGTTCTTC
>TRBJ2-1|-|TRBV19|-
CASSMEVDNEQFF
TGTGCCAGTAGTATGGAGGTGGACAATGAGCAGTTCTTC
>TRBJ1-3|-|TRBV13|TRBD1
CATSTGPGNTIYF
TGTGCCACCTCGACAGGGCCGGGAAACACCATATATTTT
>TRBJ1-2|few|TRBV7-2|-
CASSLGGVGGYGYTF
TGTGCCAGCAGCTTAGGGGGGGTGGGGGGCTATGGCTACACCTTC
>TRBJ1-2|-|TRBV27|TRBD1
CVTQGQTLGYTF
TGTGTCACACAGGGGCAGACTCTAGGCTACACCTTC